Here is one T cell receptor (beta chain) with its context. What this receptor recognizes is not known. No base qualities exist here, and no much larger clone lies one base off it. This entry comes from a study of CD8 T cells in Susac syndrome (dated by TCRdb to the late 2010s). Regarding the complete study: The study used repertoire sequencing to test whether antigen drove CD8+ T cell activation and differentiation in Susac syndrome. The paper's findings and limits, for the study overall: The number of individuals in the TCR sequencing and HLA analysis was recognized as being relatively small.

CDR1 and CDR2 are drawn from the germline V gene (reference sequence): DFQATT, SNEGSKA. The V end loses 0 bases and the J end loses 4 bases, and a stretch of 1 base separates them. The CDR3 runs 12 residues from the cysteine to the phenylalanine. Of the read, only the CDR3 DNA is kept; its 36 bases are in frame from base 1. RNA was extracted using the RNeasy kit, and roughly 0.45 to 1 ug of the RNA was reverse transcribed with random hexamers. TCR beta CDR3 regions were amplified with the immunoSEQ multiplex PCR assay covering 54 Vbeta and 13 Jbeta segments. PCR amplification bias was corrected by using a synthetic template baseline for primer optimization and computational correction. Processing in the source paper ran as follows. Reads were annotated to V, D and J genes according to IMGT and were analyzed with immunoSEQ Analyzer, with only productive sequences retained. To calculate clonality, Shannon entropy was normalized by log2 of the number of productive unique sequences and then subtracted from one. For each patient and control, public and private clones were evaluated within the 100 most prevalent clones. Clones were defined as Susac-specific if absent from the healthy and MS cohorts, from 1052 published viral clones and from other ImmuneACCESS disease sequences. TCRdb's own reprocessing of the public reads used fastp at Q25 and MiXCR and kept productive beta chains. Records with the same CDR3 protein are collapsed into one entry carrying the most frequent genes and DNA. The V and J calls reflect TCRdb's pipeline rather than the authors' work. This sample is represented by 150,000 to 200,000 distinct CDR3 sequences; roughly 92% of them were singletons. Around 0.09% of the sample is taken by the ten largest.

Peripheral blood CD8+ and CD4+ T cells from healthy donors, Susac syndrome patients and multiple sclerosis patients were profiled using high-throughput TCR beta sequencing. Treatment-naive patients with stable or active relapsing-remitting disease fulfilling revised McDonald criteria were used as multiple sclerosis controls. CD8+ TEMRA cells were enriched by FACS, while bulk CD8+ and CD4+ T cells were purified by magnetic negative isolation. Blood was drawn into EDTA tubes, processed within 24 hours, and PBMCs were isolated by density gradient centrifugation. PBMCs destined for TCR sequencing were cryopreserved in liquid nitrogen and later thawed in a 37 °C water bath. A purity of at least 90% was achieved for sorted or isolated CD4+, CD8+ and CD8+ TEMRA cells.

The chain is assembled from TRBV20-1 and TRBJ2-6; the D gene is not confidently resolved. Material: CD4+ T cells from PBMCs. The TCR originated in a human donor with multiple sclerosis. The CDR3 loop reads CSAREGANVLTF. The bases read TGCAGTGCTAGAGAGGGGGCCAACGTCCTGACTTTC.